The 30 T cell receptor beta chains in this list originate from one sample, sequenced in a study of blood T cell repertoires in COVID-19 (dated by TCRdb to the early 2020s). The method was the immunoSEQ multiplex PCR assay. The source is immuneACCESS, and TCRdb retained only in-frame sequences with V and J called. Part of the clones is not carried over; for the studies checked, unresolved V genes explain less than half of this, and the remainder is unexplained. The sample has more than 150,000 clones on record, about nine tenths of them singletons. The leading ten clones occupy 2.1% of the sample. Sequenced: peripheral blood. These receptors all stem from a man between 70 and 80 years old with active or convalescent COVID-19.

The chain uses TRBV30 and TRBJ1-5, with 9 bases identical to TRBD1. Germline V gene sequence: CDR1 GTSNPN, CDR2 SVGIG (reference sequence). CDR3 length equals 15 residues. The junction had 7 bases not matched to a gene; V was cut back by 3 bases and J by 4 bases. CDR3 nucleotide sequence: TGTGCCTGGAGACACAGGGGGCAGGGGAATCAGCCCCAGCATTTT. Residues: CAWRHRGQGNQPQHF.

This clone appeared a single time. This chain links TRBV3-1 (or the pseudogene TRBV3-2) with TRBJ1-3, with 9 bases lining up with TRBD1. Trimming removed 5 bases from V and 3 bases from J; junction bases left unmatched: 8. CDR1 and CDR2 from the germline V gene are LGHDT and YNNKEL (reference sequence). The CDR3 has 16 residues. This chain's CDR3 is CASSSAQGQGGNTIYF. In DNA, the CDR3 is TGTGCCAGCAGCTCAGCACAGGGACAGGGTGGAAACACCATATATTTT.

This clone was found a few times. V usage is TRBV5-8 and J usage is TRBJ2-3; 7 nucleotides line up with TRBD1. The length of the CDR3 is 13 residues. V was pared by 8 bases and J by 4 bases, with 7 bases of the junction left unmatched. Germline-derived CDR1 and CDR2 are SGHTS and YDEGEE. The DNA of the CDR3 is TGTGCCAGTGAGGGGGCTGTTTCAGATACGCAGTATTTT. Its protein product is CASEGAVSDTQYF.

DNA of the CDR3: TGTGCCAGCCAGGGTCACTACGAGCAGTACTTC. Translated: CASQGHYEQYF. The chain has TRBV2 and TRBJ2-7, with D possibly matching TRBD1 (5 bases). The CDR3 loop spans 11 amino acids. With 8 bases removed from V and 3 bases from J, the gap between germline ends came to 8 bases. The V gene's germline CDR1 is SNHLY and CDR2 FYNNEI. The full variable domain, completed using reference TRBV2 and TRBJ2-7, is EPEVTQTPSHQVTQMGQEVILRCVPISNHLYFYWYRQILGQKVEFLVSFYNNEISEKSEIFDDQFSVERPDGSNFTLKIRSTKLEDSAMYFCASQGHYEQYFGPGTRLTVT.

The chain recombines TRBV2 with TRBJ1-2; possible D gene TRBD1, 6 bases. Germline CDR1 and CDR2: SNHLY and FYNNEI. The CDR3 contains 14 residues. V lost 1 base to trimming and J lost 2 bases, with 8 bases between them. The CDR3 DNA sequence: TGTGCCAGCAGTGAAGGCAGGGGAAACTATGGCTACACCTTC. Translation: CASSEGRGNYGYTF.

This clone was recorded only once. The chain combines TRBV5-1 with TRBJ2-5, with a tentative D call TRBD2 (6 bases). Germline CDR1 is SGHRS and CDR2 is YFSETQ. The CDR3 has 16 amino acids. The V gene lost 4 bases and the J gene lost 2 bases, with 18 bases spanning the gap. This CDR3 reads CASSRMGGAIQETQYF. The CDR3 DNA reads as TGCGCCAGCAGCCGAATGGGCGGGGCGATACAAGAGACCCAGTACTTC.

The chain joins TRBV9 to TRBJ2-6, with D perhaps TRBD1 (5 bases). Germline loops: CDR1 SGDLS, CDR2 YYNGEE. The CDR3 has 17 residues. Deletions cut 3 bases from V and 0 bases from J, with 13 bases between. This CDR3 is CASSAPRQFSGANVLTF. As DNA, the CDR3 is TGTGCCAGCAGCGCCCCCAGACAGTTCTCTGGGGCCAACGTCCTGACTTTC.

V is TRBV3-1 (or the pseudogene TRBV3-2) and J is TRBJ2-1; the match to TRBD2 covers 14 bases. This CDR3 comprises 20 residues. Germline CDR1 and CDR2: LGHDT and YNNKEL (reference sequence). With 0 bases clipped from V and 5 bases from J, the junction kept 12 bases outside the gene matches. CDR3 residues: CASSQDRPLTSGGEHNEQFF. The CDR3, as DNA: TGTGCCAGCAGCCAAGACCGCCCCCTGACTAGCGGGGGGGAACACAATGAGCAGTTCTTC.

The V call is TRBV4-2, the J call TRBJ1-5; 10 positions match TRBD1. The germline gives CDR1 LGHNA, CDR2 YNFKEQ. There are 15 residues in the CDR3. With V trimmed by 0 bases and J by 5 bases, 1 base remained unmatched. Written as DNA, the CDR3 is TGTGCCAGCAGCCAAGATGGGACAGGGGATCAGCCCCAGCATTTT. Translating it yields CASSQDGTGDQPQHF.

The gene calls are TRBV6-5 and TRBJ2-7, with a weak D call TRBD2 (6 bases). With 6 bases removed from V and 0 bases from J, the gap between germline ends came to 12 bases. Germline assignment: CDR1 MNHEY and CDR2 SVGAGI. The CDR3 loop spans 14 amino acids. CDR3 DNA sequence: TGTGCCAGCAGCAGGGACTTGATCTCCTACGAGCAGTACTTC. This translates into CASSRDLISYEQYF.

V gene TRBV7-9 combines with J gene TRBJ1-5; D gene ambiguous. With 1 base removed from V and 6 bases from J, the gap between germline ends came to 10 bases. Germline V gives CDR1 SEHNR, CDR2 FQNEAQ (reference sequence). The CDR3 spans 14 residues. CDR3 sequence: CASSLGGAGQPQHF. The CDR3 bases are TGTGCCAGCAGCTTAGGCGGAGCGGGTCAGCCCCAGCATTTT.

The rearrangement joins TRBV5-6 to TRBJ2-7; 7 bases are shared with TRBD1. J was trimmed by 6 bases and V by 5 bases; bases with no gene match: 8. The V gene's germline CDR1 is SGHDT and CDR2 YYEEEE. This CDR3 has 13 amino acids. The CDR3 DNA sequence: TGTGCCAGCAGGAGAACAAACAGGGGCGAGCAGTACTTC. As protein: CASRRTNRGEQYF.

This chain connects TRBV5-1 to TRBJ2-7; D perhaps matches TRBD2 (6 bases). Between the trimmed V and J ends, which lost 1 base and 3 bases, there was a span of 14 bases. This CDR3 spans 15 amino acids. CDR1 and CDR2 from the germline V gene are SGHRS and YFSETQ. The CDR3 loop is CASSLMGGEVYEQYF. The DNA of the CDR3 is TGCGCCAGCAGCTTGATGGGAGGAGAGGTCTACGAGCAGTACTTC.

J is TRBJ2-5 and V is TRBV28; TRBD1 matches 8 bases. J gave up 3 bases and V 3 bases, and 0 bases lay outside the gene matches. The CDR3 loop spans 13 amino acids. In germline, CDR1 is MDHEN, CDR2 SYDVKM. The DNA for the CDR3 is TGTGCCAGCAGTTTGGACAGGGAAGAGACCCAGTACTTC. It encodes CASSLDREETQYF.

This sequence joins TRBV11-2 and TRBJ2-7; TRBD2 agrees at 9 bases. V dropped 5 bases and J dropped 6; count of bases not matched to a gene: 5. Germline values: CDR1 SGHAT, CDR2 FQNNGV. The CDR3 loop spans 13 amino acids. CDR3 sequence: CASSRMRGGEQYF. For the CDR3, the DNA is TGTGCCAGCAGCAGGATGCGGGGGGGCGAGCAGTACTTC.

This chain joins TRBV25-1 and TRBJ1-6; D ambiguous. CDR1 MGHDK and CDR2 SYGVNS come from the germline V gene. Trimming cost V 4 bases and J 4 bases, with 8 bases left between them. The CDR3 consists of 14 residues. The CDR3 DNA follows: TGTGCCAGCAGTGTTGGGCAGTATAATTCACCCCTCCACTTT. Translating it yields CASSVGQYNSPLHF.

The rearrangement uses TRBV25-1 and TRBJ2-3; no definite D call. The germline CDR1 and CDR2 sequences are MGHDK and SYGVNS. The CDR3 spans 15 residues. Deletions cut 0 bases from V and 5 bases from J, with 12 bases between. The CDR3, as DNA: TGTGCCAGCAGTGAATATGTATTCCCGGGAGATACGCAGTATTTT. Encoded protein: CASSEYVFPGDTQYF.

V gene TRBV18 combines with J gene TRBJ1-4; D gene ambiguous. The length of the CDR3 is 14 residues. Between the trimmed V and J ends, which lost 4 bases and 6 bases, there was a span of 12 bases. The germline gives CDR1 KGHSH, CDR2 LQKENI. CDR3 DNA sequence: TGTGCCAGCTCACTTAGAGACACCTATGAAAAACTGTTTTTT. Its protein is CASSLRDTYEKLFF.

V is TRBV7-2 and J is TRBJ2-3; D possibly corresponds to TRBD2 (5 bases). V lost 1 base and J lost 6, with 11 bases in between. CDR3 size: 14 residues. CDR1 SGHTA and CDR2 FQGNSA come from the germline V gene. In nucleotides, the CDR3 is TGTGCCAGCAGCTTAGTGTCGACTACCGATACGCAGTATTTT. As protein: CASSLVSTTDTQYF.

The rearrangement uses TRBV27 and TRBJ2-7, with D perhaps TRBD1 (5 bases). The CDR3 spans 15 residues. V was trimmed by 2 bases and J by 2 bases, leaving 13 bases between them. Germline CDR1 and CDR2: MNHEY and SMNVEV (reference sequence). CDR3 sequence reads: CASSLGAAGPYEQYF. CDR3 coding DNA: TGTGCCAGCAGTTTAGGGGCGGCAGGGCCCTACGAGCAGTACTTC.

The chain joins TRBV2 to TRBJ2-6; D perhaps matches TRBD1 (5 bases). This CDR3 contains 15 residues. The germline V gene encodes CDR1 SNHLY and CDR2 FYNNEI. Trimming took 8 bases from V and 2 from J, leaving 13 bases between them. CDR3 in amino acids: CASLRDGPGANVLTF. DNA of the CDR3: TGTGCCAGCCTCAGGGATGGGCCTGGGGCCAACGTCCTGACTTTC.

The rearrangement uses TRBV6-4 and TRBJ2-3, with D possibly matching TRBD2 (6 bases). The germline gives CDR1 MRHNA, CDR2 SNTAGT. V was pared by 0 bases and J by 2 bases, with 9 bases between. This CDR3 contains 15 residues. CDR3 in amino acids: CASSDSAGSTDTQYF. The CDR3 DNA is TGTGCCAGCAGTGACTCGGCGGGATCCACAGATACGCAGTATTTT.

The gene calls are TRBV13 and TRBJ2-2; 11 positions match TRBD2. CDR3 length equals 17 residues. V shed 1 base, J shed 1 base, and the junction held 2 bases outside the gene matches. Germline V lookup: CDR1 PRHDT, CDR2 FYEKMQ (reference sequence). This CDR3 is CASSLEGLAVNTGELFF. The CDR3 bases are TGTGCCAGCAGCTTAGAGGGACTAGCGGTGAACACCGGGGAGCTGTTTTTT.

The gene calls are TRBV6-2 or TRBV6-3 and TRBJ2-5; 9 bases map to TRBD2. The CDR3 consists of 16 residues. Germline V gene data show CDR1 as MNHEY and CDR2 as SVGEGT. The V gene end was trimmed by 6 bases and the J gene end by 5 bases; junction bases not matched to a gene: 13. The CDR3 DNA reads TGTGCCAGCAGCCTACCCAAGGGACTAGCTCAGGAGACCCAGTACTTC. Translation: CASSLPKGLAQETQYF.

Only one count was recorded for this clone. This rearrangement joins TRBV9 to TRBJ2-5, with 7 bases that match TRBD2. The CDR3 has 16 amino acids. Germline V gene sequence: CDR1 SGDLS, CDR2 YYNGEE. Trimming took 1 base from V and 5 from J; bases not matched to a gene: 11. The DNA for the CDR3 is TGTGCCAGCAGCGTACGGAGCGGGGCGTTGATGGAGACCCAGTACTTC. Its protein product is CASSVRSGALMETQYF.

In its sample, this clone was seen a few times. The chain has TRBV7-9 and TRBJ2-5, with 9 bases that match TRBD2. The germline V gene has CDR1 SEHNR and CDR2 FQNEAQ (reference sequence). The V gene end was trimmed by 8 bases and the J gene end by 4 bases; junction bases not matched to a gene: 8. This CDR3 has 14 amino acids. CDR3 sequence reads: CASAVAGGLETQYF. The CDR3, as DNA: TGTGCCAGCGCGGTCGCGGGAGGGCTAGAGACCCAGTACTTC.

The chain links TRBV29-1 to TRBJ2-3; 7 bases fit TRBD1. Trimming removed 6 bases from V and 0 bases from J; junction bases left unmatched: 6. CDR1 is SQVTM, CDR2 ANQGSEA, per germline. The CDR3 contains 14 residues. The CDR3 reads CSVGQLSSTDTQYF. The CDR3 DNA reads TGCAGCGTGGGACAGCTCTCTAGCACAGATACGCAGTATTTT.

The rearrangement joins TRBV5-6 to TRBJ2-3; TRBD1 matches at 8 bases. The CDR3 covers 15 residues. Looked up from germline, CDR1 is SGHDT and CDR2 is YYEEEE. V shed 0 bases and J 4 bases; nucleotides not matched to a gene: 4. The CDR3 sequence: CASSLDRGLADTQYF. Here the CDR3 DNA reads TGTGCCAGCAGCTTGGACAGGGGGTTGGCAGATACGCAGTATTTT. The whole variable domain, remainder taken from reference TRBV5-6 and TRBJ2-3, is DAGVTQSPTHLIKTRGQQVTLRCSPKSGHDTVSWYQQALGQGPQFIFQYYEEEERQRGNFPDRFSGHQFPNYSSELNVNALLLGDSALYLCASSLDRGLADTQYFGPGTRLTVL.

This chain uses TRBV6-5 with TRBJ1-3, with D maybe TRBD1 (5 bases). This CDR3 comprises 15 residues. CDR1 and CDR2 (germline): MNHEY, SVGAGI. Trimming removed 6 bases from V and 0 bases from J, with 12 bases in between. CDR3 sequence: CASSVDRNSGNTIYF. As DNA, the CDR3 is TGTGCCAGCAGCGTTGACAGAAACTCTGGAAACACCATATATTTT.

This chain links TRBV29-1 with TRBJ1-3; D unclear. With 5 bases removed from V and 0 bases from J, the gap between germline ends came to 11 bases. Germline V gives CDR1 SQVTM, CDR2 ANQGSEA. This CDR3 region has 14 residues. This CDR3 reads CSVSPDSSGNTIYF. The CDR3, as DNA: TGCAGCGTTAGTCCAGATTCCTCTGGAAACACCATATATTTT.